The clone carrying this T cell receptor (beta chain) was detected only a few times. Germline lookup yields CDR1 LNHDA and CDR2 SQIVND (reference sequence). Trimming removed 5 bases at V and 2 bases at J, with 10 bases between. This CDR3 is 15 amino acids long. Sequenced by immunoSEQ multiplex PCR; TCRdb stores in-frame clones only, minus some. The data show 13,000 or so clones, around 85% seen once. The sample belongs to a study of PD-1 blockade in classical Hodgkin lymphoma. Exposure to brentuximab vedotin varied, and each patient had relapsed following autologous stem cell transplantation. Out of thawed PBMCs, magnetic negative selection purified CD4+ T cells.

This receptor was obtained from a human donor with classical Hodgkin lymphoma. The chain links TRBV19 to TRBJ1-6, with a weak D call TRBD1 (5 bases). Sample: CD4+ T cells from blood, taken at baseline. The DNA for the CDR3 is TGTGCCAGTAGTGGCAGGGTCGCCTATAATTCACCCCTCCACTTT. This encodes CASSGRVAYNSPLHF.